This T cell receptor (beta chain) was recovered during a study of T cells in Graves' hyperthyroidism and ophthalmopathy. Across the study: Peripheral blood was secured at the point of initial diagnosis, before any treatment. General study points: Ophthalmopathy got predicted by the model a median roughly 6.1 months before its onset.

From germline, CDR1 is SNHLY and CDR2 FYNNEI. CDR3 length equals 19 residues. The trim removed 5 bases at V and 0 bases at J, leaving 13 bases unmatched. This clonotype was found many times. What it recognizes is unknown. Uncontrolled infection, other autoimmune disease, pregnancy or lactation excluded patients. RNA transcripts were the template for amplifying TCR beta CDR3 regions. HTBI primers drove first-round RT-PCR of the TCR CDR3. TCRdb reanalysed the multiplex PCR reads using MiXCR and keeps one entry per CDR3 protein. Of hundreds of thousands of distinct CDR3 sequences detected, 13% to 15% appear once; the ten largest clones hold around 9.6%.

Input material: blood. This clonotype was sampled from a woman between 18 and 30 years old with Graves' hyperthyroidism. The rearrangement uses TRBV2 and TRBJ2-1; 10 bases agree with TRBD2. In DNA, the CDR3 is TGTGCCAGCAGTTCGACTAGCGGGCTTTACCCGAGCTCCTACAATGAGCAGTTCTTC. Translation: CASSSTSGLYPSSYNEQFF.